The sequence of this TCR beta chain was determined in a study of T-cell memory formation after mild COVID-19. About the study: TCR clusters were largely donor specific.

Using its own MiXCR run on the 5' RACE reads, TCRdb lists one record per CDR3 protein. The sample yields some 340,000 distinct CDR3 sequences, 10% to 15% seen once. This clonotype was observed a handful of times. No antigen is known for it. Findings of the study overall: Prior to infection, memory already included some responding clones, suggesting cross-reactive memory joined. Mainly in CM and EM were contracting CD4+ clones; CD8+ were in EMRA.

Germline lookup yields CDR1 SGHTA and CDR2 FQGTGA. The CDR3 consists of 13 residues. V was shortened by 6 bases and J by 7 bases, with 15 bases between the two germline ends. Input material: PBMCs or a T cell subset sorted from them (not recorded which). V gene TRBV7-3 combines with J gene TRBJ1-2; D remains ambiguous. The TCR comes from a man younger than 30 who had mild COVID-19 (a few samples of this study predate the infection). Cell type and time point are not known. The CDR3 DNA reads as TGTGCCAGCAGAGCCCTAGGAGAGCTTGGCTACACCTTC. Amino acid sequence: CASRALGELGYTF.